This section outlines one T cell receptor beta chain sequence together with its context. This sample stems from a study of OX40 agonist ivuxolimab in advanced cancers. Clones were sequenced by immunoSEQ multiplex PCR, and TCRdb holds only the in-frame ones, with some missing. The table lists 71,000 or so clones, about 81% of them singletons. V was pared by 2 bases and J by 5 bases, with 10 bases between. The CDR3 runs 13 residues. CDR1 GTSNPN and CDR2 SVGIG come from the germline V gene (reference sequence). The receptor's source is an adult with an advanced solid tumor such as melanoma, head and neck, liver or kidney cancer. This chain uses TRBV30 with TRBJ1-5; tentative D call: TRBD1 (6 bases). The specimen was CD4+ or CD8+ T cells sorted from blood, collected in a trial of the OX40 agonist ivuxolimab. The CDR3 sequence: CAWSTQGYQPQHF. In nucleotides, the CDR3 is TGTGCCTGGAGTACACAGGGATATCAGCCCCAGCATTTT.